The rows below give T cell receptor beta chains drawn from one sample of a study of blood T cell repertoires in COVID-19. Using immunoSEQ multiplex PCR, the repertoire was profiled, and TCRdb retains in-frame clones only, with some absent. The table lists some 75,000 clones, over 80% of them singletons. Sample: peripheral blood. These receptors originate from a man aged 50-60 years with COVID-19, enrolled during active disease. CDR3s include the opening cysteine and the closing phenylalanine or tryptophan. D genes are given only for firm matches. The size of a clone is reported for some rows only, either as once, few or many, or as a class for expanded clones.

v_call,clone_size,d_call,j_call,cdr3_aa,cdr3_nt
TRBV5-8,.,.,TRBJ2-1,CASSSDYPAESEQFF,TGTGCCAGCAGCTCGGACTACCCCGCAGAGAGTGAGCAGTTCTTC
TRBV12-3/TRBV12-4,.,.,TRBJ1-1,CASSLQGTTEAFF,TGTGCCAGCAGCCTACAGGGAACCACTGAAGCTTTCTTT
TRBV5-1,few,TRBD2,TRBJ2-7,CASGRAGTYEQYF,TGCGCCAGCGGGAGGGCGGGAACCTACGAGCAGTACTTC
TRBV5-1,.,.,TRBJ1-1,CASTSRTEAFF,TGCGCCAGCACTTCCCGGACTGAAGCTTTCTTT
TRBV27,.,TRBD2,TRBJ2-5,CASSPKVGSGSQETQYF,TGTGCCAGCAGCCCAAAAGTGGGTAGCGGGAGCCAAGAGACCCAGTACTTC
TRBV5-1,.,TRBD2,TRBJ2-1,CASSFRLAGDNEQFF,TGCGCCAGCAGCTTCCGACTAGCGGGAGACAATGAGCAGTTCTTC
TRBV5-4,.,.,TRBJ2-7,CASSLVEGRHEQYF,TGTGCCAGCAGCTTGGTAGAGGGGAGGCACGAGCAGTACTTC
TRBV2,.,TRBD1,TRBJ1-4,CASGTGRKLFF,TGTGCCAGCGGGACAGGGAGGAAACTGTTTTTT
TRBV5-1,.,TRBD2,TRBJ2-3,CASSLPGLAETDTQYF,TGCGCCAGCAGCTTACCGGGACTAGCGGAAACAGATACGCAGTATTTT
TRBV29-1,once,.,TRBJ2-7,CSVEDQGPWGSEQYF,TGCAGCGTTGAAGATCAGGGCCCCTGGGGATCCGAGCAGTACTTC
TRBV19,.,TRBD2,TRBJ2-2,CASSGPTSGSPISNTGELFF,TGTGCCAGTAGTGGCCCTACTAGCGGATCTCCGATTTCGAACACCGGGGAGCTGTTTTTT
TRBV19,.,.,TRBJ1-5,CASSISPVGLGNQPQHF,TGTGCCAGTAGTATTTCCCCGGTGGGGCTAGGCAATCAGCCCCAGCATTTT
TRBV30,.,TRBD1,TRBJ2-7,CAWSNPGTGAYEQYF,TGTGCCTGGAGTAACCCCGGGACAGGGGCGTACGAGCAGTACTTC
TRBV28,.,.,TRBJ1-1,CASSLWEEGTEAFF,TGTGCCAGCAGTTTATGGGAAGAGGGAACTGAAGCTTTCTTT
TRBV3-1/TRBV3-2,.,TRBD2,TRBJ2-1,CASSQRSGRVNEQFF,TGTGCCAGCAGCCAACGTAGCGGGAGGGTAAATGAGCAGTTCTTC
TRBV7-2,.,TRBD2,TRBJ2-1,CASSSGLAGESEQFF,TGTGCCAGCAGCTCAGGACTAGCGGGAGAGAGTGAGCAGTTCTTC